These 31 T cell receptor beta chains were all obtained from the same sample, sequenced in a study of cytomegalovirus exposure and HLA in healthy donors (dated by TCRdb to 2016 to 2017). The library was generated by the immunoSEQ multiplex PCR assay. For the multiplex PCR, a mixture combining 60 forward primers for TCR Vbeta segments and 13 reverse primers for TCR Jbeta segments was used. TCRdb carries this immuneACCESS record with in-frame sequences only. Its versions omit some clonotypes, under half of them owing to an unresolved V gene in the studies checked, with the rest unexplained. This sample comprises about 170,000 clones, roughly 85% of them detected only once. Jointly, the top ten make up over 2.5% of the sample. Sequencing was performed on PBMCs. The origin of the receptors is a man aged 30 to 45 in good health and CMV-seropositive.

Concerning this clone itself: One junction end does not reproduce the germline sequence, and a read error may be involved. This sequence joins TRBV7-9 and TRBJ2-5; 14 nucleotides align to TRBD2. The CDR3 totals 18 residues. Germline CDR1 SEHNR, CDR2 FQNEAQ (reference sequence). The CDR3: CSSSLGGLAGAYQETQYF. CDR3 in DNA: TGTTCCAGCAGCTTAGGGGGACTAGCGGGAGCGTACCAAGAGACCCAGTACTTC.

V usage is TRBV11-3 and J usage is TRBJ2-3; possibly TRBD2 for D (6 bases). Germline V CDR1 and CDR2: SGHNT, YENEEA. The CDR3 is 16 amino acids. V was pared by 5 bases and J by 0 bases, with 15 bases between. The CDR3 loop is CASSARGTSSTDTQYF. In DNA, the CDR3 is TGTGCCAGCAGCGCCCGGGGGACCTCTAGCACAGATACGCAGTATTTT.

This chain links TRBV21-1 with TRBJ1-2; the table's D call of TRBD1 was not tested on the DNA. TRBV21-1 has pseudogene status. This CDR3 is built from 12 residues. The CDR3 sequence is CARIDSRYGYTF. The CDR3 DNA follows: TGTGCCCGAATCGACAGTCGTTATGGCTACACCTTC.

The chain links TRBV25-1 to TRBJ2-3, with 11 bases lining up with TRBD1. CDR3 size: 17 residues. With 2 bases clipped from V and 3 bases from J, the junction kept 7 bases outside the gene matches. CDR1 and CDR2 (germline): MGHDK, SYGVNS. The CDR3 loop reads CASSERGQGAWTDTQYF. The CDR3 coding sequence is TGTGCCAGCAGTGAAAGAGGACAGGGGGCTTGGACAGATACGCAGTATTTT.

A word on this clone: The sample contains more than one DNA sequence encoding this CDR3. CDR3 region: CASSSVAGVFWDEQFF. The CDR3 nucleotides read TGTGCCAGCAGCTCGGTGGCGGGAGTATTTTGGGATGAGCAGTTCTTC. V is TRBV11-2 and J is TRBJ2-1; the match to TRBD2 covers 7 bases. Trimming removed 4 bases from V and 8 bases from J; junction bases left unmatched: 14. This CDR3 has 16 amino acids. Germline V gives CDR1 SGHAT, CDR2 FQNNGV.

Here the CDR3 DNA reads TGCGCCAGCAGCCAAGAGGGACTGAACTATGGCTACACCTTC. This sequence encodes CASSQEGLNYGYTF. The chain links TRBV4-1 to TRBJ1-2; TRBD1 is a possible D gene (5 bases). The V and J ends lost 0 bases and 2 bases respectively, with 7 bases between them. Germline assignment: CDR1 MGHRA and CDR2 YSYEKL. The CDR3 is 14 residues long.

The rearrangement links TRBV4-1 to TRBJ2-5, with D perhaps matching TRBD1 (5 bases). The V and J ends lost 4 bases and 9 bases respectively, with 15 bases between them. This CDR3 has 13 residues. Germline CDR1 reads MGHRA; CDR2 reads YSYEKL. DNA of the CDR3: TGCGCCAGCAGCCCCATCAGTGGGGCCCCCCAGTACTTC. This sequence encodes CASSPISGAPQYF.

V and J are TRBV5-1 and TRBJ2-5, with D tentatively TRBD1 (5 bases). This CDR3 spans 16 amino acids. Per the germline V gene, CDR1 is SGHRS and CDR2 is YFSETQ. The germline V and J ends were trimmed by 0 bases and 2 bases, with 14 bases remaining between them. The CDR3 protein is CASSLAPSTVQETQYF. DNA of the CDR3: TGCGCCAGCAGCTTGGCCCCTTCGACAGTACAAGAGACCCAGTACTTC.

The chain couples TRBV6-5 to TRBJ2-1; TRBD2 is a possible D gene (6 bases). CDR3 length: 15 amino acids. The V end lost 4 bases, the J end lost 11 bases, and 21 bases lay between the germline ends. The germline gives CDR1 MNHEY, CDR2 SVGAGI. CDR3 DNA: TGTGCCAGCAGTTCCGGGCAGAGTGGGGAGGCGAAGCAGTTCTTC. This sequence encodes CASSSGQSGEAKQFF.

The gene calls are TRBV4-1 and TRBJ2-6; D is perhaps TRBD2 (5 bases). The CDR3 is 17 residues long. CDR1 is MGHRA and CDR2 is YSYEKL in the germline V gene. Trimming took off 1 base at V and 0 bases at J, with 10 bases between the two ends. CDR3 sequence (DNA): TGCGCCAGCAGCCAAGTCCACGACTACTCTGGGGCCAACGTCCTGACTTTC. This codes for CASSQVHDYSGANVLTF.

Comments on this clone: Relative to the germline gene, one junction end is altered; a read error may explain this. The chain has TRBV7-9 and TRBJ2-1; no clear D gene. This CDR3 comprises 13 residues. Per the germline V gene, CDR1 is SEHNR and CDR2 is FQNEAQ (reference sequence). Here the CDR3 reads CSSSRLEPGEQFF. The CDR3, as DNA: TGTTCCAGCAGCCGGCTGGAACCAGGTGAGCAGTTCTTC. Variable domain in full (rest from reference TRBV7-9 and TRBJ2-1): DTGVSQNPRHKITKRGQNVTFRCDPISEHNRLYWYRQTLGQGPEFLTYFQNEAQLEKSRLLSDRFSAERPKGSFSTLEIQRTEQGDSAMYLCSSSRLEPGEQFFGPGTRLTVL.

The chain uses TRBV7-6 and TRBJ1-1, with D perhaps TRBD1 (5 bases). Germline CDR1 and CDR2: SGHVS and FNYEAQ. The CDR3 length is 13 residues. Trimming took off 5 bases at V and 1 base at J, with 8 bases between the two ends. The DNA for the CDR3 is TGTGCCAGCAGCGATACAGGGAACACTGAAGCTTTCTTT. It translates to CASSDTGNTEAFF. The whole variable domain, filled in from reference TRBV7-6 and TRBJ1-1, reads GAGVSQSPRYKVTKRGQDVALRCDPISGHVSLYWYRQALGQGPEFLTYFNYEAQQDKSGLPNDRFSAERPEGSISTLTIQRTEQRDSAMYRCASSDTGNTEAFFGQGTRLTVV.

This sequence joins TRBV4-3 and TRBJ1-2, with D perhaps TRBD1 (5 bases). Germline CDR1 and CDR2: LGHNA and YSLEER. Deletions cut 3 bases from V and 8 bases from J, with 13 bases between. The CDR3 has 13 amino acids. CDR3 region: CASSQGRGIGYTF. Here the CDR3 DNA reads TGCGCCAGCAGCCAGGGGCGGGGAATCGGCTACACCTTC.

This sequence joins TRBV28 and TRBJ1-6; 7 bases match TRBD1. Germline CDR1 MDHEN, CDR2 SYDVKM. V gave up 5 bases and J gave up 7 bases; unmatched junction bases: 8. This CDR3 has 15 residues. The CDR3 DNA is TGTGCCAGCAGTACCTCGACAGGGTACAATTCACCCCTCCACTTT. It specifies CASSTSTGYNSPLHF.

The chain is built from TRBV27 and TRBJ2-4, with D perhaps matching TRBD2 (7 bases). Per germline, CDR1 MNHEY and CDR2 SMNVEV (reference sequence). The V and J ends lost 6 bases and 6 bases respectively, with 18 bases between them. CDR3 size: 15 residues. CDR3 DNA: TGTGCCAGCAGCATTTCCGGGGGGACACGAAACATTCAGTACTTC. Translated, it gives CASSISGGTRNIQYF.

The genes are TRBV4-2 and TRBJ2-4; D possibly corresponds to TRBD2 (5 bases). The length of the CDR3 is 15 residues. Germline V gene lookup returns CDR1 LGHNA and CDR2 YNFKEQ. Trimming took 0 bases from V and 5 from J, leaving 11 bases between them. CDR3 sequence reads: CASSQEGSAENIQYF. DNA of the CDR3: TGTGCCAGCAGCCAAGAGGGTTCAGCGGAAAACATTCAGTACTTC.

This clone was counted between two and nine times. The genes are TRBV4-3 and TRBJ2-1, with TRBD2 as a possible D gene (5 bases). Trimming left V 0 bases short and J 3 bases short, with 15 bases between. CDR3 length: 17 amino acids. Germline V gene sequence: CDR1 LGHNA, CDR2 YSLEER. CDR3 DNA sequence: TGCGCCAGCAGCCAAGATAGTGGCGGGCCGTTCTACAATGAGCAGTTCTTC. Amino acids: CASSQDSGGPFYNEQFF.

Comment on this clone: Mismatch with germline at one junction end may stem from a read error. The chain carries TRBV6-1 and TRBJ1-5, with D hard to call. The CDR3 consists of 13 residues. The V gene's germline CDR1 is MNHNS and CDR2 SASEGT. The CDR3 reads CASSEAPGQPRHF. In nucleotides, the CDR3 is TGTGCCAGCAGTGAAGCGCCGGGTCAGCCCCGGCATTTT.

CDR3 protein: CASSLGREGRDEQFF. CDR3 in DNA: TGCGCCAGCAGCTTGGGGCGGGAGGGGAGGGATGAGCAGTTCTTC. The J gene is TRBJ2-1, the V gene TRBV5-1; 9 bases fit TRBD2. The germline V gene has CDR1 SGHRS and CDR2 YFSETQ. Losses at the gene ends were 0 bases for V and 8 bases for J; bases not matched to a gene: 6. The CDR3 spans 15 residues. The complete variable domain, with remaining parts taken from reference TRBV5-1 and TRBJ2-1, reads KAGVTQTPRYLIKTRGQQVTLSCSPISGHRSVSWYQQTPGQGLQFLFEYFSETQRNKGNFPGRFSGRQFSNSRSEMNVSTLELGDSALYLCASSLGREGRDEQFFGPGTRLTVL.

V usage is TRBV4-2 and J usage is TRBJ2-3; TRBD2 is a possible D gene (6 bases). The CDR3 totals 18 residues. Germline V gene data show CDR1 as LGHNA and CDR2 as YNFKEQ. Trimming removed 1 base at V and 0 bases at J, with 17 bases between. In DNA form, the CDR3 reads TGTGCCAGCAGCCAAGGGGCCTTGGCGGGGATTAGCACAGATACGCAGTATTTT. Translation gives CASSQGALAGISTDTQYF.

This chain connects TRBV7-8 to TRBJ2-5; 10 bases fit TRBD2. The CDR3 extends over 15 amino acids. Germline loops: CDR1 SGHVS, CDR2 FQNEAQ. Trimming removed 3 bases from V and 3 bases from J; junction bases left unmatched: 4. The CDR3 DNA reads as TGTGCCAGCAGCTTCAGACTAGCGGGTGAAGAGACCCAGTACTTC. Its protein is CASSFRLAGEETQYF.

This clone showed up just once. J is TRBJ1-2 and V is TRBV5-1, with 8 positions matching TRBD1. V lost 5 bases and J lost 8; bases outside the gene matches: 8. Germline CDR1 and CDR2: SGHRS and YFSETQ. The CDR3 length is 13 residues. The CDR3 spells CASSDFGQGGYTF. The DNA for the CDR3 is TGCGCCAGCAGTGATTTCGGACAGGGCGGCTACACCTTC.

This chain joins TRBV28 and TRBJ2-3; 7 nucleotides line up with TRBD2. Germline lookup yields CDR1 MDHEN and CDR2 SYDVKM. V lost 5 bases and J lost 1; bases outside the gene matches: 6. This CDR3 spans 15 amino acids. For the CDR3, the DNA is TGTGCCAGCAGTGCCCCAGCGGGGCGCACAGATACGCAGTATTTT. Protein sequence: CASSAPAGRTDTQYF.

Note on this clone: This same CDR3 is encoded by further DNA sequences in the sample. This sequence joins TRBV7-9 and TRBJ2-1; D is ambiguous. The CDR3 runs 11 residues. With 5 bases removed from V and 7 bases from J, the gap between germline ends came to 6 bases. Germline lookup yields CDR1 SEHNR and CDR2 FQNEAQ (reference sequence). The CDR3 sequence is CASSPYNEQFF. CDR3 nucleotide sequence: TGTGCCAGCAGCCCTTATAATGAGCAGTTCTTC.

This clone was seen a handful of times. The rearrangement uses TRBV5-1 and TRBJ2-7, with 10 bases identical to TRBD2. Germline-derived CDR1 and CDR2 are SGHRS and YFSETQ. The V and J ends lost 0 bases and 6 bases, in that order; junction bases with no gene match: 9. The CDR3 totals 16 residues. CDR3 in amino acids: CASSLVVAGGLTEQYF. The DNA of the CDR3 is TGCGCCAGCAGCTTGGTGGTAGCGGGAGGACTTACCGAGCAGTACTTC.

This clone was counted between two and nine times. V gene TRBV5-6 combines with J gene TRBJ1-4, with 8 bases lining up with TRBD1. Germline CDR1 reads SGHDT; CDR2 reads YYEEEE. With 4 bases clipped from V and 8 bases from J, the junction kept 7 bases outside the gene matches. The CDR3 is 14 residues long. The DNA for the CDR3 is TGTGCCAGCAGCATGGGACAGGCCGGGGAAAAACTGTTTTTT. Translating gives CASSMGQAGEKLFF.

The J gene is TRBJ2-3, the V gene TRBV10-3, with 9 bases identical to TRBD1. The CDR3 is made up of 13 amino acids. Germline CDR1 is ENHRY and CDR2 is SYGVKD. The J segment lost 2 bases and the V segment lost 10 bases, leaving 4 bases of the junction unmatched. The CDR3 DNA reads TGTGCCACACGACAGGGGGACACAGATACGCAGTATTTT. The encoded protein is CATRQGDTDTQYF.

The chain is built from TRBV9 and TRBJ2-5, with TRBD1 as a possible D gene (8 bases). The CDR3 is 14 amino acids. V was clipped by 4 bases and J by 5 bases, with 15 bases between them. The germline V gene encodes CDR1 SGDLS and CDR2 YYNGEE. CDR3 nucleotide sequence: TGTGCCAGCAGCCCCCGGGGGGACAGGGAGACCCAGTACTTC. Protein: CASSPRGDRETQYF.

A single count supports this clone. V usage is TRBV29-1 and J usage is TRBJ2-3; TRBD2 matches 7 bases. The CDR3 has 16 amino acids. Germline V gene lookup returns CDR1 SQVTM and CDR2 ANQGSEA. With V trimmed by 3 bases and J by 4 bases, 13 bases remained unmatched. The DNA of the CDR3 is TGCAGCGTTGATGGGGCCAGGGACTACGGGTCAGATACGCAGTATTTT. It specifies CSVDGARDYGSDTQYF.

This clone appeared once. The V and J genes are TRBV7-6 and TRBJ2-5; D is ambiguous. The length of the CDR3 is 15 residues. Germline CDR1 and CDR2: SGHVS and FNYEAQ. Trimming pared 7 bases from V and 4 bases from J, leaving 19 bases between. The CDR3 region is CASTPALGDAETQYF. As DNA, the CDR3 is TGTGCCAGCACCCCTGCGTTGGGCGACGCAGAGACCCAGTACTTC.

The chain employs TRBV7-2 and TRBJ2-7; D gene ambiguous. Deletions cut 1 base from V and 2 bases from J, with 6 bases between. The CDR3 has 13 amino acids. CDR1 SGHTA and CDR2 FQGNSA come from the germline V gene. CDR3: CASSLDRAYEQYV. CDR3 nucleotide sequence: TGTGCCAGCAGCTTAGACAGAGCCTACGAGCAGTACGTC.